This T cell receptor (beta chain) came from a study of T cells in localized non-small cell lung cancer. Study-wide points: Owing to sequencing of a solitary tumor region, heterogeneity cannot be discounted. The highest T cell clonality was in uninvolved adjacent lung, above tumor. In the blood, greater T cell density corresponded to longer overall survival. Adjacent lung tissue had a median approximately 57 of the top 100 clones found in the tumor.

Profiling relied on immunoSEQ multiplex PCR, and the TCRdb table lists in-frame clones only, not all of them. The data contain about 40,000 clones, more than 75% of them singletons. As to this clone: No antigen is known for it.

Deletions cut 3 bases from V and 0 bases from J, with 12 bases between. Germline V gene data show CDR1 as SGHRS and CDR2 as YFSETQ. This CDR3 contains 15 residues. The specimen comprised peripheral blood, sampled before any cancer treatment. The chain combines TRBV5-1 with TRBJ1-1; no reliable D call. This TCR derives from a man aged 18 to 55 with stage I lung adenocarcinoma. The CDR3 loop reads CASSSTLTVNTEAFF. The DNA for the CDR3 is TGCGCCAGCAGCTCAACACTAACAGTGAACACTGAAGCTTTCTTT.